These 29 T cell receptor beta chains originate from one sample sequenced in a study of CD8 T cells in ankylosing spondylitis. General study points: Among TCR beta sequences, a motif of eight highly homologous variants appeared characteristic of ankylosing spondylitis blood.

For these TCRs, the target antigens are not known. Using its own MiXCR run on the 5' RACE reads, TCRdb lists one record per CDR3 protein. Here the sample spans approximately 220,000 distinct CDR3 sequences, approximately 16% being singletons. The sequencing input was blood, either unsorted or a sorted T cell fraction (not recorded which). The receptor source for this set is a male donor with ankylosing spondylitis.

V usage is TRBV6-1 and J usage is TRBJ2-7; 9 bases are shared with TRBD1. CDR1 is MNHNS and CDR2 is SASEGT in the germline V gene. The CDR3 length is 16 residues. After removal of 4 bases from V and 0 bases from J, the junction contained 7 bases not matched to a gene. CDR3 DNA: TGTGCCAGCAGTGGCGACAGGGGGACATCCTCCTACGAGCAGTACTTC. This codes for CASSGDRGTSSYEQYF.

This clonotype was seen a handful of times. The chain is built from TRBV7-3 and TRBJ2-2; unclear D gene. The CDR3 runs 16 residues. The germline V gene has CDR1 SGHTA and CDR2 FQGTGA. Deletions cut 5 bases from V and 1 base from J, with 14 bases between. The CDR3 loop reads CASSPEGYLNTGELFF. The CDR3, as DNA: TGTGCCAGCAGCCCAGAAGGCTACTTGAACACCGGGGAGCTGTTTTTT.

This clonotype was detected only once. No conserved phenylalanine or tryptophan ends this CDR3, so it is likely a read error. The genes are TRBV12-3 or TRBV12-4 and TRBJ1-1, with D maybe TRBD1 (5 bases). V was shortened by 3 bases and J by 4 bases, with 12 bases between the two germline ends. This CDR3 region has 14 residues. The CDR3 sequence is CASSLGRAGTEAFL. DNA for the CDR3: TGTGCCAGCAGTTTGGGCAGGGCAGGCACTGAAGCTTTCTTA.

This clonotype showed up many times. The DNA for the CDR3 is TGTGCCAGCAGGAAGCTAGCGGGAGCAGATACGCAGTATTTT. It is translated as CASRKLAGADTQYF. The chain combines TRBV12-3 or TRBV12-4 with TRBJ2-3; 10 positions match TRBD2. With 6 bases clipped from V and 4 bases from J, the junction kept 4 bases outside the gene matches. The CDR3 runs 14 residues.

This chain links TRBV18 with TRBJ2-5; D remains ambiguous. Germline values: CDR1 KGHSH, CDR2 LQKENI. The V end was cut by 0 bases, the J end by 1 base, with 18 bases between. The CDR3 spans 18 residues. CDR3 DNA: TGTGCCAGCTCACCACCGTGGGCCTCGCGTACCTTCCAAGAGACCCAGTACTTC. It yields the protein CASSPPWASRTFQETQYF. Supplemented by reference TRBV18 and TRBJ2-5, the full variable domain reads NAGVMQNPRHLVRRRGQEARLRCSPMKGHSHVYWYRQLPEEGLKFMVYLQKENIIDESGMPKERFSAEFPKEGPSILRIQQVVRGDSAAYFCASSPPWASRTFQETQYFGPGTRLLVL.

The rearrangement links TRBV7-9 to TRBJ2-2, with 7 bases matching TRBD2. The CDR3 has 15 residues. V shed 5 bases and J 4 bases; nucleotides not matched to a gene: 7. CDR1 SEHNR and CDR2 FQNEAQ come from the germline V gene (reference sequence). CDR3 DNA sequence: TGTGCCAGCAGCCCCGGGGGGTCCCTCACCGGGGAGCTGTTTTTT. Translated: CASSPGGSLTGELFF.

The chain combines TRBV20-1 with TRBJ1-1; 7 bases are shared with TRBD1. The junction had 9 bases not matched to a gene; V was cut back by 6 bases and J by 5 bases. Germline V CDR1 and CDR2: DFQATT, SNEGSKA (reference sequence). The CDR3 sequence is 13 residues long. The CDR3, as DNA: TGCAGTGCAAGGAACAGGGGTGAGACTGAAGCTTTCTTT. Translation gives CSARNRGETEAFF.

The V and J genes are TRBV29-1 and TRBJ1-1; a weak D match, TRBD1 (6 bases). The CDR3 is made up of 15 amino acids. Deletions cut 5 bases from V and 4 bases from J, with 20 bases between. Germline V gives CDR1 SQVTM, CDR2 ANQGSEA. The CDR3 sequence: CSVFGEGGLSTEAFF. In nucleotides, the CDR3 is TGCAGCGTTTTCGGAGAGGGGGGATTAAGCACTGAAGCTTTCTTT.

The genes are TRBV29-1 and TRBJ1-2; D is undetermined. CDR1 SQVTM and CDR2 ANQGSEA come from the germline V gene. V was pared by 4 bases and J by 1 base, with 7 bases between. This CDR3 region has 12 residues. The CDR3 DNA is TGCAGCGTTGTAAACAGTAACTATGGCTACACCTTC. Amino acids: CSVVNSNYGYTF.

In its sample, this clonotype was seen a few times. The V gene is TRBV11-2, the J gene TRBJ1-4; D is possibly TRBD1 (6 bases). Germline CDR1 reads SGHAT; CDR2 reads FQNNGV. V lost 0 bases to trimming and J lost 2 bases, with 10 bases between them. The CDR3 has 16 amino acids. The CDR3 is CASSLEVRGTNEKLFF. The CDR3 coding sequence is TGTGCCAGCAGCTTAGAGGTCAGGGGTACTAATGAAAAACTGTTTTTT.

The V and J genes are TRBV27 and TRBJ1-4; D unresolved. Between the trimmed V and J ends, which lost 6 bases and 5 bases, there was a span of 13 bases. Germline CDR1 reads MNHEY; CDR2 reads SMNVEV (reference sequence). This CDR3 contains 14 residues. CDR3 nucleotides: TGTGCCAGCAGCCGCCGCGGCGTAAATGAAAAACTGTTTTTT. The encoded protein is CASSRRGVNEKLFF.

This clonotype was recorded at least ten times. The V gene is TRBV29-1, the J gene TRBJ2-7, with 8 nucleotides matching TRBD1. This CDR3 contains 13 residues. The ends lost 6 bases at V and 2 bases at J; junction bases unmatched: 6. Germline V gene sequence: CDR1 SQVTM, CDR2 ANQGSEA. The CDR3 sequence: CSVTDRDPYEQYF. DNA of the CDR3: TGCAGCGTAACGGACAGGGATCCCTACGAGCAGTACTTC.

This clonotype was counted many times. The V gene is TRBV12-3 or TRBV12-4, the J gene TRBJ1-2; 7 bases agree with TRBD1. This CDR3 is built from 13 residues. Trimming took 5 bases from V and 4 from J; bases not matched to a gene: 4. The CDR3 region is CASSTGTVYGYTF. The CDR3 DNA reads TGTGCCAGCAGTACCGGGACAGTCTATGGCTACACCTTC.

The sample holds a few counts of this clonotype. The rearrangement links TRBV29-1 to TRBJ2-2; the match to TRBD1 covers 7 bases. The CDR3 length is 15 residues. Germline CDR1 SQVTM, CDR2 ANQGSEA. The junction had 9 bases not matched to a gene; V was cut back by 6 bases and J by 2 bases. The CDR3 DNA reads as TGCAGCGTCGAGGGGGCAGGGTTAAACACCGGGGAGCTGTTTTTT. It is translated as CSVEGAGLNTGELFF.

The CDR3 DNA reads TGTGCCAGCAGTTACTCTGACGTGAACACTGAAGCTTTCTTT. Translation gives CASSYSDVNTEAFF. The chain joins TRBV6-5 to TRBJ1-1; D is uncertain. This CDR3 region has 14 residues. V was pared by 0 bases and J by 0 bases, with 5 bases between. Germline loops: CDR1 MNHEY, CDR2 SVGAGI.

This clonotype was seen a few times. The chain links TRBV20-1 to TRBJ1-2, with D perhaps matching TRBD1 (5 bases). The CDR3 length is 17 residues. V was clipped by 0 bases and J by 0 bases, with 17 bases between them. The germline gives CDR1 DFQATT, CDR2 SNEGSKA (reference sequence). CDR3 nucleotides: TGCAGTGCTAGAGATCTCGGGACGCAACAATCTAACTATGGCTACACCTTC. Translated: CSARDLGTQQSNYGYTF.

The chain has TRBV27 and TRBJ2-1; 9 bases match TRBD2. Germline V lookup: CDR1 MNHEY, CDR2 SMNVEV (reference sequence). The length of the CDR3 is 15 residues. The J segment lost 6 bases and the V segment lost 5 bases, leaving 8 bases of the junction unmatched. The CDR3 DNA reads TGTGCCAGCAGTCCCCTCAGCGGGGGGCTCAATGAGCAGTTCTTC. Translation: CASSPLSGGLNEQFF.

This clonotype was seen a few times. V gene TRBV6-2 or TRBV6-3 combines with J gene TRBJ2-1; 9 nucleotides match TRBD1. Germline CDR1 and CDR2: MNHEY and SVGEGT. J was trimmed by 6 bases and V by 2 bases; bases with no gene match: 5. The CDR3 totals 15 residues. This CDR3 reads CASSYRDRVTNEQFF. The CDR3 region has the DNA TGTGCCAGCAGTTACCGGGACAGGGTGACCAATGAGCAGTTCTTC.

This clonotype was found a few times. J is TRBJ2-1 and V is TRBV5-1; D not resolved. Germline V CDR1 and CDR2: SGHRS, YFSETQ. This CDR3 is built from 17 residues. Trimming removed 3 bases at V and 0 bases at J, with 16 bases between. In DNA, the CDR3 is TGCGCCAGCAGCTCCACATTAAACCCAAGCTCCTACAATGAGCAGTTCTTC. This codes for CASSSTLNPSSYNEQFF. Using reference TRBV5-1 and TRBJ2-1 for the parts outside the CDR3, the full variable domain is KAGVTQTPRYLIKTRGQQVTLSCSPISGHRSVSWYQQTPGQGLQFLFEYFSETQRNKGNFPGRFSGRQFSNSRSEMNVSTLELGDSALYLCASSSTLNPSSYNEQFFGPGTRLTVL.

The genes are TRBV3-1 and TRBJ2-3, with a possible D match to TRBD1 (5 bases). The V gene's germline CDR1 is LGHDT and CDR2 YNNKEL (reference sequence). The CDR3 has 17 amino acids. Between the trimmed V and J ends, which lost 4 bases and 1 base, there was a span of 18 bases. CDR3 sequence reads: CASSPPKGSWGTDTQYF. The CDR3, as DNA: TGTGCCAGCAGCCCCCCGAAGGGGTCCTGGGGCACAGATACGCAGTATTTT.

The V call is TRBV12-3 or TRBV12-4, the J call TRBJ2-3; D might be TRBD1 or TRBD2, each matching 5 bases. Trimming removed 5 bases from V and 3 bases from J, with 18 bases in between. This CDR3 region has 16 residues. The CDR3 region has the DNA TGTGCCAGCAGTCCTAGGGCCAGCTGGGGGACAGATACGCAGTATTTT. Protein sequence: CASSPRASWGTDTQYF.

Details on this clonotype: One end of the junction is discordant with germline, which a read error may explain. The chain couples TRBV7-6 to TRBJ2-7, with 7 bases that match TRBD2. Per the germline V gene, CDR1 is SGHVS and CDR2 is FNYEAQ. This CDR3 has 15 amino acids. The CDR3 spells CASSLGASGNYEQYF. The CDR3, as DNA: TGTGCCAGCAGTTTAGGCGCTAGCGGAAACTACGAGCAGTACTTC.

This clonotype is labeled medium-sized. The chain carries TRBV29-1 and TRBJ2-2; tentative D call: TRBD2 (6 bases). The germline CDR1 and CDR2 sequences are SQVTM and ANQGSEA. CDR3 size: 13 residues. Between the trimmed V and J ends, which lost 5 bases and 6 bases, there was a span of 13 bases. The CDR3 nucleotides read TGCAGCGTTTCGGGGGATTTCTCCGGGGAGCTGTTTTTT. Amino acids: CSVSGDFSGELFF.

This clonotype has just a few counts. This sequence joins TRBV28 and TRBJ1-1, with 7 bases identical to TRBD1. The J segment lost 3 bases and the V segment lost 3 bases, leaving 13 bases of the junction unmatched. The CDR3 consists of 17 residues. Germline V CDR1 and CDR2: MDHEN, SYDVKM. The CDR3 loop reads CASSFDRDKFSDTEAFF. As DNA, the CDR3 is TGTGCCAGCAGTTTTGACAGGGATAAGTTTTCGGACACTGAAGCTTTCTTT.

A single count supports this clonotype. CDR3 sequence: CASTGLAGSTDTQYF. In DNA form, the CDR3 reads TGTGCCAGTACGGGACTAGCGGGATCCACAGATACGCAGTATTTT. The rearrangement links TRBV19 to TRBJ2-3; TRBD2 matches at 13 bases. Germline loops: CDR1 LNHDA, CDR2 SQIVND (reference sequence). After removal of 7 bases from V and 2 bases from J, the junction contained 3 bases not matched to a gene. This CDR3 spans 15 amino acids.

This clonotype has a handful of counts. The chain uses TRBV11-1 and TRBJ2-1; 8 bases are shared with TRBD1. J was trimmed by 0 bases and V by 1 base; bases with no gene match: 11. The V gene's germline CDR1 is SGHAT and CDR2 FQDESV (reference sequence). The CDR3 runs 19 residues. Here the CDR3 DNA reads TGTGCCAGCAGCTTAGGCGGACAGGGCCGGTTCGTCTCCTACAATGAGCAGTTCTTC. Translated, it gives CASSLGGQGRFVSYNEQFF.

V is TRBV27 and J is TRBJ2-5; 11 nucleotides align to TRBD2. Losses at the gene ends were 2 bases for V and 5 bases for J; bases not matched to a gene: 16. CDR3 length equals 19 residues. Germline values: CDR1 MNHEY, CDR2 SMNVEV (reference sequence). This CDR3 is CASSLEGLAGSQGGETQYF. In nucleotides, the CDR3 is TGTGCCAGCAGTTTAGAAGGACTAGCGGGTTCCCAAGGGGGGGAGACCCAGTACTTC.

This clonotype has a handful of counts. The chain uses TRBV21-1 and TRBJ2-1. TRBV21-1 is annotated as a pseudogene. CDR3 size: 12 residues. CDR3 sequence reads: CASSKGGEEQFF. DNA of the CDR3: TGTGCCAGCAGCAAAGGGGGTGAGGAGCAGTTCTTC.

V gene TRBV5-1 combines with J gene TRBJ2-5; 8 nucleotides agree with TRBD1. Germline V gene data show CDR1 as SGHRS and CDR2 as YFSETQ. This CDR3 spans 16 amino acids. The trim removed 2 bases at V and 2 bases at J, leaving 8 bases unmatched. The DNA of the CDR3 is TGCGCCAGCAGCTTCCAAACAACAGGGGGGCAAGAGACCCAGTACTTC. Translated: CASSFQTTGGQETQYF.